This T cell receptor beta chain derives from a study of blood T cell repertoires in COVID-19. The wider study: Sites in the United States, Italy and Spain provided acute and convalescent COVID-19 samples. Sources were T cells, B-cell-depleted T cells, or PBMCs; the material itself was cDNA or gDNA.

CDR3 length: 14 residues. V gave up 4 bases and J gave up 3 bases; unmatched junction bases: 6. Germline assignment: CDR1 LNHNV and CDR2 YYDKDF (reference sequence). In the authors' workflow: Cell counts per sample came from amplifying reference gene primers. Clones were sequenced by immunoSEQ multiplex PCR, and TCRdb holds only the in-frame ones, with some missing. V and J calls and clone size are as listed in that table; D and trimming were resolved from the DNA. The sample records approximately 180,000 clones, roughly 79% being singletons. Only a few counts were recorded for this clone. This receptor was obtained from a woman aged 70-85 years with acute or convalescent COVID-19. Sequenced input: peripheral blood. The V call is TRBV15, the J call TRBJ2-7; 7 bases are a match to TRBD2. CDR3 in amino acids: CATSKMGGSYEQYF. The CDR3 DNA follows: TGTGCCACCAGCAAGATGGGCGGGAGCTACGAGCAGTACTTC.